Each of the 9 T cell receptor beta chains below was sequenced from the same sample in a study of T cells expressing NK-cell markers. TCRdb reworked the 5' RACE reads into one entry per CDR3 protein, no DNA. This table lists about 180,000 distinct CDR3 sequences. The sequencing sample was made of blood T cells: a sorted CD56 or NKG2C T cell subset, CD4+ or CD8+ T cells, or bulk PBMC T cells (not recorded which). The receptors come from a man aged 18-70 years in good health.

CDR3 sequence reads: CASSAPKNSGAYEQYF. The gene calls are TRBV12-3 or TRBV12-4 and TRBJ2-7; the TRBD2 assignment by TCRdb is unverifiable without DNA. CDR3 length: 16 residues.

The chain combines TRBV29-1 with TRBJ1-2; TCRdb gives TRBD1 as the D gene, but with no DNA this cannot be confirmed. The V gene's germline CDR1 is SQVTM and CDR2 ANQGSEA. The CDR3 covers 13 residues. CDR3 sequence reads: CSARTGDHYGYTF. Combining the CDR3 with reference TRBV29-1 and TRBJ1-2 gives the whole variable domain SAVISQKPSRDICQRGTSLTIQCQVDSQVTMMFWYRQQPGQSLTLIATANQGSEATYESGFVIDKFPISRPNLTFSTLTVSNMSPEDSSIYLCSARTGDHYGYTFGSGTRLTVV.

V and J are TRBV29-1 and TRBJ1-1; TCRdb lists TRBD1, though no DNA is available to test this call. Germline V CDR1 and CDR2: SQVTM, ANQGSEA. CDR3 length: 14 residues. CDR3 sequence: CSVLGHHMNTEAFF.

J is TRBJ2-2 and V is TRBV5-6; TCRdb outputs TRBD2, but without DNA this stays unchecked. Germline CDR1 is SGHDT and CDR2 is YYEEEE. The CDR3 is 15 amino acids. CDR3 sequence: CASSWDRAWTGELFF.

The chain employs TRBV5-5 and TRBJ2-7; TCRdb lists TRBD1, though no DNA is available to test this call. Germline V CDR1 and CDR2: SGHKS, YYEKEE (reference sequence). The CDR3 has 15 amino acids. The CDR3 spells CASSLVAGAFNEQYF.

The chain uses TRBV27 and TRBJ2-5; the TRBD2 assignment by TCRdb is unverifiable without DNA. The CDR3 extends over 15 amino acids. The germline V gene has CDR1 MNHEY and CDR2 SMNVEV (reference sequence). The CDR3 region is CASGRPGGPRETQYF.

The chain combines TRBV24-1 with TRBJ2-2; TCRdb gives TRBD1 as the D gene, but with no DNA this cannot be confirmed. Germline V gene sequence: CDR1 KGHDR, CDR2 SFDVKD. The CDR3 is 12 residues long. CDR3 protein: CATSTGPGELFF.

The genes are TRBV7-6 and TRBJ2-5. Germline V gene sequence: CDR1 SGHVS, CDR2 FNYEAQ. This CDR3 region has 14 residues. CDR3: CASRETAVGETQYF.

The chain links TRBV7-9 to TRBJ2-3; the D gene TCRdb calls, TRBD1, cannot be checked with no DNA. Looked up from germline, CDR1 is SEHNR and CDR2 is FQNEAQ (reference sequence). The CDR3 is 15 residues long. The CDR3 sequence: CASSLGDRATDTQYF.